The present T cell receptor (beta chain) was sequenced within a study of control samples from healthy donors and cancer patients. Measured with immunoSEQ multiplex PCR; TCRdb has only the in-frame clones, and not every one. In the table there are approximately 97,000 clones, about 90% of which are singletons. Specimen: blood. This clonotype was sampled from a woman under 30 in good health.

The CDR3 DNA reads as TGTGCCAGCAGTGTTGGGGAAAGGGATGAGCAGTTCTTC. Protein product: CASSVGERDEQFF. This chain joins TRBV6-4 and TRBJ2-1; D is uncertain. The V and J ends lost 4 bases and 8 bases respectively, with 12 bases between them. The CDR3 extends over 13 amino acids. The germline gives CDR1 MRHNA, CDR2 SNTAGT.